Listed below are T cell receptor beta chains from one sample, sequenced in a study of post-analysis software for immune sequencing data. TCRdb ran MiXCR on the PCR reads and lists one entry per CDR3 protein. The sample records 700,000 to 800,000 distinct CDR3 sequences, about 27% being singletons. Sequencing was done on a sample of blood. The receptors here all came from a girl aged 5-17 years with multiple sclerosis. CDR3s include the opening cysteine and the closing phenylalanine or tryptophan. The D gene is left open where the match is weak. Rows may omit the clone size; those that give it use once, few, many or a size class.

CDR3aa | CDR3nt | j_gene | v_gene | abundance | d_gene
CTSSLVTEEKLFF | TGCACCAGCAGCTTGGTAACTGAGGAAAAACTGTTTTTT | TRBJ1-4 | TRBV5-1 | - | -
CSARDSSEPVGFF | TGCAGTGCTAGAGATTCGAGTGAGCCCGTGGGGTTCTTC | TRBJ2-1 | TRBV20-1 | many | -
CAISDRPSNYGYTF | TGTGCCATCAGTGATCGACCGAGTAACTATGGCTACACCTTC | TRBJ1-2 | TRBV10-3 | - | -
CSASLLEGEETQYF | TGCAGTGCTAGCCTTTTAGAGGGGGAAGAGACCCAGTACTTC | TRBJ2-5 | TRBV20-1 | - | -
CASDSTDSGYTF | TGTGCCAGCGATAGCACAGACAGTGGCTACACCTTC | TRBJ1-2 | TRBV28 | - | -
CSALAESYEQYF | TGCAGCGCCCTAGCGGAGTCCTACGAGCAGTACTTC | TRBJ2-7 | TRBV29-1 | few | TRBD2
CASSQEVGLAAADTQYF | TGTGCCAGCAGCCAGGAAGTGGGACTAGCGGCGGCAGATACGCAGTATTTT | TRBJ2-3 | TRBV3-1 | many | TRBD2
CSTPRTVLLAKNIQYF | TGCAGTACCCCACGGACAGTCCTCCTAGCCAAAAACATTCAGTACTTC | TRBJ2-4 | TRBV20-1 | - | -
CASIFWPGSYNEQFF | TGTGCCAGCATCTTTTGGCCTGGCTCCTACAATGAGCAGTTCTTC | TRBJ2-1 | TRBV6-2/TRBV6-3 | few | -
CASSYSNALDRGRPGANVLTF | TGTGCCAGCAGTTACTCGAACGCCTTAGACAGGGGGCGCCCTGGGGCCAACGTCCTGACTTTC | TRBJ2-6 | TRBV6-5 | few | TRBD1
CASSRRLRRRTAKNIQYF | TGTGCCAGCAGTCGTAGATTACGTCGCCGAACCGCCAAAAACATTCAGTACTTC | TRBJ2-4 | TRBV28 | few | -
CASSEDRGASPLHF | TGTGCCAGCAGTGAAGACAGGGGAGCATCACCCCTCCACTTT | TRBJ1-6 | TRBV6-1 | few | TRBD1
CASSYRELLEQFF | TGTGCCAGCAGTTACCGGGAGTTACTTGAGCAGTTCTTC | TRBJ2-1 | TRBV6-2/TRBV6-3 | - | -
CASSSGTADNSPLHF | TGCGCCAGCAGCTCCGGGACAGCGGATAATTCACCCCTCCACTTT | TRBJ1-6 | TRBV5-1 | few | TRBD1
CSASATEEQYF | TGCAGTGCTAGTGCCACGGAAGAGCAGTACTTC | TRBJ2-7 | TRBV20-1 | few | -
CASSPGTGVLNEQFF | TGTGCCAGCAGTCCCGGGACAGGGGTTCTCAATGAGCAGTTCTTC | TRBJ2-1 | TRBV27 | - | TRBD1
CASSSYLRDYNEQFF | TGTGCCAGCAGTTCCTACCTCCGGGACTACAATGAGCAGTTCTTC | TRBJ2-1 | TRBV27 | - | -
CASSVGDNGRVNEQFF | TGTGCCAGCAGCGTAGGTGACAACGGGAGAGTAAATGAGCAGTTCTTC | TRBJ2-1 | TRBV9 | few | -
CASSLRTSSVTQYF | TGTGCCAGCAGCCTCCGGACTAGTAGTGTTACGCAGTATTTT | TRBJ2-3 | TRBV3-1 | - | TRBD2
CASSLKPYNEQYF | TGTGCCAGCAGTTTAAAACCATACAATGAGCAGTACTTC | TRBJ2-7 | TRBV12-3/TRBV12-4 | - | -
CASSQQLAGGRGSSTDTQYF | TGTGCCAGCAGCCAGCAACTAGCGGGGGGACGGGGATCTAGCACAGATACGCAGTATTTT | TRBJ2-3 | TRBV4-2 | few | TRBD2
CASSVGQGASEQYF | TGTGCCAGCAGCGTAGGACAGGGGGCTTCCGAGCAGTACTTC | TRBJ2-7 | TRBV6-4 | - | TRBD1
CASNDGVGYTF | TGTGCCAGCAACGACGGTGTGGGCTACACCTTC | TRBJ1-2 | TRBV2 | - | -
CASSLEAADYGYTF | TGTGCCAGCAGCTTAGAGGCGGCGGACTATGGCTACACCTTC | TRBJ1-2 | TRBV7-6 | - | -
CASSSTDTWGYTF | TGTGCCAGCAGCTCCACCGATACCTGGGGCTACACCTTC | TRBJ1-2 | TRBV7-9 | few | -
CASSQERAGVETQYF | TGCGCCAGCAGCCAAGAACGAGCTGGGGTCGAGACCCAGTACTTC | TRBJ2-5 | TRBV4-3 | few | -
CASSLPGTGGQTQYF | TGTGCCAGCAGTCTCCCCGGGACAGGGGGACAGACCCAGTACTTC | TRBJ2-5 | TRBV12-3/TRBV12-4 | - | TRBD1
CATSGPLNREGETQYF | TGTGCCACCAGTGGTCCCCTAAACAGGGAGGGAGAGACCCAGTACTTC | TRBJ2-5 | TRBV24-1 | - | -
CASSPFLARTDTQYF | TGTGCCAGCAGCCCGTTCCTCGCCCGCACAGATACGCAGTATTTT | TRBJ2-3 | TRBV28 | - | -
CASSSGQGKIYGYTF | TGTGCCAGCAGCTCGGGACAGGGGAAAATCTATGGCTACACCTTC | TRBJ1-2 | TRBV7-9 | - | TRBD1
CATSDPLKPGAYGANVLTF | TGTGCCACCAGTGACCCCCTTAAGCCCGGGGCGTATGGGGCCAACGTCCTGACTTTC | TRBJ2-6 | TRBV24-1 | few | -
CSARRSSTDTQYF | TGCAGTGCTAGAAGGAGTAGCACAGATACGCAGTATTTT | TRBJ2-3 | TRBV20-1 | - | -
CSARDVGEGHTGELFF | TGCAGTGCTAGAGATGTCGGGGAAGGGCACACCGGGGAGCTGTTTTTT | TRBJ2-2 | TRBV20-1 | - | -
CASSAGLASIETQYF | TGTGCCAGCAGCGCGGGACTAGCGTCGATCGAGACCCAGTACTTC | TRBJ2-5 | TRBV9 | few | TRBD2
CSARGGRHVYGYTF | TGCAGTGCTAGGGGGGGACGGCATGTCTATGGCTACACCTTC | TRBJ1-2 | TRBV20-1 | few | -
CATSRDLGQYNEQFF | TGTGCCACCAGCAGAGATCTTGGACAGTACAATGAGCAGTTCTTC | TRBJ2-1 | TRBV15 | few | -
CASSLGQFPWAQYF | TGTGCCAGCAGCTTAGGGCAGTTCCCATGGGCCCAGTACTTC | TRBJ2-5 | TRBV7-2 | - | -
CSVGGGFNEQFF | TGCAGCGTTGGGGGGGGGTTCAATGAGCAGTTCTTC | TRBJ2-1 | TRBV29-1 | - | TRBD2
CASMGSQRGPRTQYF | TGTGCCAGCATGGGCTCCCAGCGGGGCCCCAGGACCCAGTACTTC | TRBJ2-5 | TRBV7-9 | few | TRBD2
CASSRTGGIGTTTYEQYF | TGTGCCAGCAGCCGGACAGGGGGGATCGGGACTACTACCTACGAGCAGTACTTC | TRBJ2-7 | TRBV7-8 | few | TRBD1
CSAGRVVGGEKLFF | TGCAGTGCTGGCCGGGTTGTCGGTGGGGAAAAACTGTTTTTT | TRBJ1-4 | TRBV20-1 | few | -
CSVELAHMAPDTQYF | TGCAGCGTTGAACTAGCGCACATGGCGCCAGATACGCAGTATTTT | TRBJ2-3 | TRBV29-1 | few | -
CASRNYRDSHNQPQHF | TGTGCCAGCAGGAATTACCGGGACAGCCACAATCAGCCCCAGCATTTT | TRBJ1-5 | TRBV6-1 | - | TRBD1
CASSYGRDGGTEAFF | TGTGCCAGCAGTTACGGCAGGGACGGGGGCACTGAAGCTTTCTTT | TRBJ1-1 | TRBV6-5 | - | -
CASKGTSGGEQFF | TGTGCCAGCAAAGGGACTAGCGGGGGCGAGCAGTTCTTC | TRBJ2-1 | TRBV12-3/TRBV12-4 | many | TRBD2
CAGSYSSRGSEPQHF | TGTGCCGGCAGTTACTCGTCCAGGGGATCTGAGCCCCAGCATTTT | TRBJ1-5 | TRBV6-2/TRBV6-3 | - | -
CSARAYKTFETQYF | TGCAGTGCTAGAGCGTACAAGACATTTGAGACCCAGTACTTC | TRBJ2-5 | TRBV20-1 | few | -
CSVGARETQYF | TGCAGTGTGGGGGCTCGAGAGACCCAGTACTTC | TRBJ2-5 | TRBV20-1 | many | -
CASSLEGASGNNEQYF | TGTGCCAGCAGCTTAGAAGGGGCTAGCGGGAACAACGAGCAGTACTTC | TRBJ2-7 | TRBV7-2 | few | TRBD2
CSVPNSGANVLTF | TGCAGCGTTCCCAACTCTGGGGCCAACGTCCTGACTTTC | TRBJ2-6 | TRBV29-1 | many | -
CASSLVFGRGKGEQYF | TGTGCCAGCAGCTTAGTTTTTGGCAGGGGTAAGGGCGAGCAGTACTTC | TRBJ2-7 | TRBV11-2 | - | -
CASTDSAGTSGGAVTGELFF | TGTGCCAGCACCGACAGCGCCGGGACTAGCGGGGGGGCCGTTACCGGGGAGCTGTTTTTT | TRBJ2-2 | TRBV11-2 | - | TRBD2
CASSYRPGIAKNIQYF | TGTGCCAGCAGTTATCGGCCCGGTATAGCCAAAAACATTCAGTACTTC | TRBJ2-4 | TRBV6-5 | few | -
CASSYSIGGRDALLGGYTF | TGTGCCAGCAGTTACTCGATTGGGGGCCGGGACGCCTTATTGGGGGGCTACACCTTC | TRBJ1-2 | TRBV6-5 | few | -